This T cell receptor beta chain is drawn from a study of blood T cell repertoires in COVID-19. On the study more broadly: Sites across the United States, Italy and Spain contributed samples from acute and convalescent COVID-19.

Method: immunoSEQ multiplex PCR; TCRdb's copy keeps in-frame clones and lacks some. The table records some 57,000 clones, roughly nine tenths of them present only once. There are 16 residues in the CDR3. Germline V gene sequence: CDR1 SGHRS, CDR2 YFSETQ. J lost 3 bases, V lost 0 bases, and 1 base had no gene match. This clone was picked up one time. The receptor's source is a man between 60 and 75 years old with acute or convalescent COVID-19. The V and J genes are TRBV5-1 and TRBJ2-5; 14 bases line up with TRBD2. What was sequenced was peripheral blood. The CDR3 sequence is CASSLGLAGGEETQYF. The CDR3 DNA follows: TGCGCCAGCAGCTTGGGACTAGCGGGGGGGGAAGAGACCCAGTACTTC.